In its sample, the clone carrying this TCR beta chain was seen a few times. According to the study, TCR beta libraries were built with iRepertoire HTBI primers and CDR3-region Arm-PCR. TCRdb analysed the multiplex PCR reads with MiXCR anew, one entry per CDR3 protein. The sample lists 350,000 to 500,000 distinct CDR3 sequences, roughly 15% occurring once. This entry is derived from a study of regulatory T cells in long-lasting Graves disease. As for the study in general: Under 3 months of antithyroid drugs had been taken by newly diagnosed Graves' patients.

Time point of the sample: newly diagnosed GD, antithyroid drugs for less than 3 months. RNA isolated from PBMCs was used to make the TCR library. Investigators report Graves' disease was diagnosed under American Thyroid Association guidelines. The CDR3 extends over 16 amino acids. Germline assignment: CDR1 SEHNR and CDR2 FQNEAQ (reference sequence). Trimming at V came to 0 bases and at J to 3 bases, leaving 5 bases not matched to a gene. The same data also went into a second study, on T cells in Graves' hyperthyroidism and ophthalmopathy. From that second work: For Graves' hyperthyroidism to be stable, ophthalmopathy could not progress within 18 months.

V and J are TRBV7-9 and TRBJ2-3, with 8 bases aligning to TRBD2. Sequenced material: peripheral blood mononuclear cells (PBMCs), taken at new diagnosis, from a patient treated with antithyroid drugs. The origin of this receptor is a woman between 18 and 30 years old with Graves disease. The DNA of the CDR3 is TGTGCCAGCAGCTTAGCCGTCACGGGAGGGACAGATACGCAGTATTTT. Amino acid sequence: CASSLAVTGGTDTQYF.